This TCR beta chain was captured by sequencing in a study of cytomegalovirus exposure and HLA in healthy donors. Study details: Around 85 million unique TCRs from HLA-typed donors were held in an early data release.

The ends lost 2 bases at V and 7 bases at J; junction bases unmatched: 2. The CDR3 contains 13 residues. The germline CDR1 and CDR2 sequences are SGHDT and YYEEEE. A remark on this clone: Its specificity is unknown.

The study's findings and limits: An analysis that came later showed most CMV-associated TCR beta chains appearing HLA-restricted. Later analysis revealed greater clonal expansion in HLA-associated TCR beta chains than in equally common others.

PCR employed 60 Vbeta and 13 Jbeta primers. TCRdb's table, derived via immunoSEQ multiplex PCR, lists solely in-frame clones and lacks some. The sample includes approximately 160,000 clones, more than 65% seen only once; the top ten take 1.5% to 2%. The chain couples TRBV5-6 to TRBJ2-5, with TRBD2 matching over 10 bases. The sample comprised PBMCs. This clonotype originated in a woman younger than 45 in good health and CMV-seronegative. The CDR3 coding sequence is TGTGCCAGCAGCTTCGAGCGGGGGGGGACCCAGTACTTC. Protein product: CASSFERGGTQYF.